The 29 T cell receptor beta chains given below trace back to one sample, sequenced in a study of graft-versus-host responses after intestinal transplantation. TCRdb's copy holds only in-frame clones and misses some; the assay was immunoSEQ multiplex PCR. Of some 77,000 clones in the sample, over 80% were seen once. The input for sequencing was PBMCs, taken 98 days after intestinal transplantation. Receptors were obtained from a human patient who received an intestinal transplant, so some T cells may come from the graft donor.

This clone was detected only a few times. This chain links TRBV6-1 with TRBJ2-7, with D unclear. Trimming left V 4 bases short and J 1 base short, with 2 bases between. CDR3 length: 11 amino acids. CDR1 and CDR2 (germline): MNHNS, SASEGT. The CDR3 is CASSGSYEQYF. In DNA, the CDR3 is TGTGCCAGCAGTGGTTCCTACGAGCAGTACTTC.

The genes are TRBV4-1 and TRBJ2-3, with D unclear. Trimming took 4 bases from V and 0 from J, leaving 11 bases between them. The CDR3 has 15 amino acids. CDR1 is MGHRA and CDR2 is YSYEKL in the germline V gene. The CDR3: CASSLVYGSTDTQYF. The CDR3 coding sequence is TGCGCCAGCAGCCTGGTGTACGGCAGCACAGATACGCAGTATTTT.

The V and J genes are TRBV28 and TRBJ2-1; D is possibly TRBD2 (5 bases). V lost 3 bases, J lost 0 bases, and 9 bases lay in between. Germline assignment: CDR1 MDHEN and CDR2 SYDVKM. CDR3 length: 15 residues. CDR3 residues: CASSFLGSSYNEQFF. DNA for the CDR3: TGTGCCAGCAGTTTTCTAGGGAGCTCCTACAATGAGCAGTTCTTC. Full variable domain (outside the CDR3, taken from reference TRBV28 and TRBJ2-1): DVKVTQSSRYLVKRTGEKVFLECVQDMDHENMFWYRQDPGLGLRLIYFSYDVKMKEKGDIPEGYSVSREKKERFSLILESASTNQTSMYLCASSFLGSSYNEQFFGPGTRLTVL.

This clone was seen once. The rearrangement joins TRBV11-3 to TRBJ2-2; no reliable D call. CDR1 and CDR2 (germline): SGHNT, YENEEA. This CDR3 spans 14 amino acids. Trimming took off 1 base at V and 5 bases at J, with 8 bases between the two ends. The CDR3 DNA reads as TGTGCCAGCAGCTTAGGAATGGCAACCGGGGAGCTGTTTTTT. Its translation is CASSLGMATGELFF.

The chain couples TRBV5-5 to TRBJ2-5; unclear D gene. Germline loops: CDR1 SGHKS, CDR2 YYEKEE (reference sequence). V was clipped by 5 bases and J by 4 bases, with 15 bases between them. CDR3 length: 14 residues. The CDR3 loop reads CASSEVFPRETQYF. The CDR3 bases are TGTGCCAGCAGTGAGGTCTTTCCCCGAGAGACCCAGTACTTC.

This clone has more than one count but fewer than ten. CDR3 DNA: TGTGCCACCCCTTACGAGCAGTACTTC. Residues: CATPYEQYF. The chain joins TRBV3-1 (or the pseudogene TRBV3-2) to TRBJ2-7; D unclear. There are 9 residues in the CDR3. Trimming removed 10 bases at V and 4 bases at J, with 5 bases between. Germline lookup yields CDR1 LGHDT and CDR2 YNNKEL (reference sequence).

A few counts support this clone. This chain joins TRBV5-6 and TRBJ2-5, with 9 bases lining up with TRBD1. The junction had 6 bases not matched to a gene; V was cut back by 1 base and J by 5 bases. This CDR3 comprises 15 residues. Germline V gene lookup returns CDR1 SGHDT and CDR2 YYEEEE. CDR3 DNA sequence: TGTGCCAGCAGCTTGATCGACAGGGGGAGGGAGACCCAGTACTTC. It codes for CASSLIDRGRETQYF.

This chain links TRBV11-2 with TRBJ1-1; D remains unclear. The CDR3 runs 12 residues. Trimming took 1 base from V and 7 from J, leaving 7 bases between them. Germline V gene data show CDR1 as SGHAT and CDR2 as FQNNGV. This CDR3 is CASSLGGIEAFF. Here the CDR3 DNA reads TGTGCCAGCAGCTTAGGAGGGATTGAAGCTTTCTTT.

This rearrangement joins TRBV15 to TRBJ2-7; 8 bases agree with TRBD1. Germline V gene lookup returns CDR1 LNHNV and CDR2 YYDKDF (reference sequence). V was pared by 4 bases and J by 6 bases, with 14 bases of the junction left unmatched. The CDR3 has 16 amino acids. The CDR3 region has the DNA TGTGCCACCAGCAAGATAGGACAGGGAACGGTGGGCGAGCAGTACTTC. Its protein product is CATSKIGQGTVGEQYF.

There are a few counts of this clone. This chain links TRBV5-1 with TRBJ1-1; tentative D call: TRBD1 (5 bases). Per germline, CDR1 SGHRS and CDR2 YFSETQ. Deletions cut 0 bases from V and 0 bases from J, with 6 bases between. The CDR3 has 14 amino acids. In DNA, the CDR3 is TGCGCCAGCAGCTTGGGGGGGATGAACACTGAAGCTTTCTTT. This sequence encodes CASSLGGMNTEAFF.

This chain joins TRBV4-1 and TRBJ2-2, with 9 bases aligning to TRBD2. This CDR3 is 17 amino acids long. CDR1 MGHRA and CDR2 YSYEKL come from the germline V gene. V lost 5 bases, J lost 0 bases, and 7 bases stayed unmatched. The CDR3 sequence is CASSSLERGANTGELFF. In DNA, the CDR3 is TGCGCCAGCAGCTCCCTAGAGCGGGGGGCGAACACCGGGGAGCTGTTTTTT.

This CDR3 reads CASSPKRTSWDEQFF. Written as DNA, the CDR3 is TGTGCCAGCAGCCCGAAACGGACTAGCTGGGATGAGCAGTTCTTC. The rearrangement joins TRBV9 to TRBJ2-1, with 8 bases lining up with TRBD2. Trimming cost V 4 bases and J 8 bases; bases outside gene matches: 11. In germline, CDR1 is SGDLS, CDR2 YYNGEE. This CDR3 comprises 15 residues.

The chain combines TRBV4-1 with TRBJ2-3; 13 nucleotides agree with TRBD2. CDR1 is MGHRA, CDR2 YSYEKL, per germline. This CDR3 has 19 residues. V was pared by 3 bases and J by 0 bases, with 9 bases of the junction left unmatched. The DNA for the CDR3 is TGCGCCAGCAGCCATCCTGGACTAGCGGGGGAGAGTAGCACAGATACGCAGTATTTT. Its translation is CASSHPGLAGESSTDTQYF.

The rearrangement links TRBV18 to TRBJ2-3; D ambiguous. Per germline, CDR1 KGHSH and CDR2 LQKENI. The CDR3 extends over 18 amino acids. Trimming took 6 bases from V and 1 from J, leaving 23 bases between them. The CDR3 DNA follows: TGTGCCAGCTCCTTGCTTAACCAGGCCGCCCGGGGCACAGATACGCAGTATTTT. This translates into CASSLLNQAARGTDTQYF.

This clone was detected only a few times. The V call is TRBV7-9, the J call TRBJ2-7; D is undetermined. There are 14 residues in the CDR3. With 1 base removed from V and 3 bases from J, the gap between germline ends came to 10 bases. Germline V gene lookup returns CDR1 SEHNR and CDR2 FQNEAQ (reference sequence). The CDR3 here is CASSLDRYNYEQYF. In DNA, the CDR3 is TGTGCCAGCAGCTTAGATCGGTATAACTACGAGCAGTACTTC.

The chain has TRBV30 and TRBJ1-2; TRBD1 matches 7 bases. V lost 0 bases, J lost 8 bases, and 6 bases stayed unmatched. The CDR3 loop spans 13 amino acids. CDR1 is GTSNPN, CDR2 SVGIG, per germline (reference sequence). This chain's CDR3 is CAWSVLTGRGYTF. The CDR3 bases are TGTGCCTGGAGTGTACTGACAGGGAGAGGCTACACCTTC.

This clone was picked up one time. CDR3 in amino acids: CASSPSGPSGNTIYF. CDR3 DNA sequence: TGTGCCAGCTCACCATCAGGGCCCTCTGGAAACACCATATATTTT. The chain recombines TRBV18 with TRBJ1-3; possibly TRBD1 for D (5 bases). The CDR3 totals 15 residues. V shed 2 bases and J shed 0 bases, with 8 bases lying between them. CDR1 is KGHSH and CDR2 is LQKENI in the germline V gene.

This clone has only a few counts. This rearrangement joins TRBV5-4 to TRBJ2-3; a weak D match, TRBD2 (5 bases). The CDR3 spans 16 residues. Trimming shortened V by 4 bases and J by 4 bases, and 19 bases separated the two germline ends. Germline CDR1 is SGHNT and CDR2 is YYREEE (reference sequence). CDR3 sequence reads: CASSSELEGRPDTQYF. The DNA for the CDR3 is TGTGCCAGCAGCAGTGAACTAGAAGGTAGGCCAGATACGCAGTATTTT.

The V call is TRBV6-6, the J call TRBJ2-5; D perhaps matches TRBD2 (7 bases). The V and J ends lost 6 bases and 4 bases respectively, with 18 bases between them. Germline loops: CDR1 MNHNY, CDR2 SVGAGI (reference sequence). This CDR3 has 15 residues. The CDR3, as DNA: TGTGCCAGCAGCCCCTGGGGGGGCGGTGGAGAGACCCAGTACTTC. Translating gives CASSPWGGGGETQYF.

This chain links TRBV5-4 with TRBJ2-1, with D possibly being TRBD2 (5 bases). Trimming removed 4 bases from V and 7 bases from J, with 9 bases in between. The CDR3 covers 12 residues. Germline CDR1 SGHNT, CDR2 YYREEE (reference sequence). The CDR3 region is CASSGSFNEQFF. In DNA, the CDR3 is TGTGCCAGCAGCGGGAGCTTTAATGAGCAGTTCTTC.

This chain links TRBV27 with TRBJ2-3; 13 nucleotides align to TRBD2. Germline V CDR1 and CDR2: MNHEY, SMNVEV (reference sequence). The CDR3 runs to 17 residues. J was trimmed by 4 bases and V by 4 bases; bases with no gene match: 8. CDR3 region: CASSYLQTSGGSDTQYF. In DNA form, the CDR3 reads TGTGCCAGCAGTTACCTCCAGACTAGCGGGGGGTCAGATACGCAGTATTTT.

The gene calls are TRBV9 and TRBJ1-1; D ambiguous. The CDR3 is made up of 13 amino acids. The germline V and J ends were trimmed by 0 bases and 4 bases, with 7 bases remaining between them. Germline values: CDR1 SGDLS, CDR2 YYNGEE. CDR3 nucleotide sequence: TGTGCCAGCAGCGTAGATATGAGCACTGAAGCTTTCTTT. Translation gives CASSVDMSTEAFF. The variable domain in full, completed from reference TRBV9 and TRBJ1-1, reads DSGVTQTPKHLITATGQRVTLRCSPRSGDLSVYWYQQSLDQGLQFLIQYYNGEERAKGNILERFSAQQFPDLHSELNLSSLELGDSALYFCASSVDMSTEAFFGQGTRLTVV.

The CDR3 DNA sequence: TGTGCCAGTAGTCTGACTAGCGGGAGGGCCCCAGATACGCAGTATTTT. Translating it yields CASSLTSGRAPDTQYF. The V and J genes are TRBV19 and TRBJ2-3; TRBD2 matches at 14 bases. The CDR3 contains 16 residues. Unmatched junction bases numbered 5, after V lost 5 bases and J lost 4 bases. Germline V gene lookup returns CDR1 LNHDA and CDR2 SQIVND (reference sequence).

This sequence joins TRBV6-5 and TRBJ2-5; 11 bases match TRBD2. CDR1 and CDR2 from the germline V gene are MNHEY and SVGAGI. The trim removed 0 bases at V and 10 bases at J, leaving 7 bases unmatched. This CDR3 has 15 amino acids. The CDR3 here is CASSYSLLAGEGQYF. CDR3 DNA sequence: TGTGCCAGCAGTTACTCACTACTAGCGGGAGAGGGCCAGTACTTC.

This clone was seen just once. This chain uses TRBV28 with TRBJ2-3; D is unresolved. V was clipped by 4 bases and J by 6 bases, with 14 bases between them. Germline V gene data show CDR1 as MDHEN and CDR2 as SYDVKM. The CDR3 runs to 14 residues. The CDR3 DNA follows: TGTGCCAGCAGTTACCCCGTTGACCGGGATACGCAGTATTTT. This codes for CASSYPVDRDTQYF.

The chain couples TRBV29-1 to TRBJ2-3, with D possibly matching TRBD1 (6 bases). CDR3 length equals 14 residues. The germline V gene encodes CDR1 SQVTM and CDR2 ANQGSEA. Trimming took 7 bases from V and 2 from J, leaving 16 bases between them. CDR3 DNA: TGCAGCGCAAAGACAGGCCGATTCACAGATACGCAGTATTTT. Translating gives CSAKTGRFTDTQYF.

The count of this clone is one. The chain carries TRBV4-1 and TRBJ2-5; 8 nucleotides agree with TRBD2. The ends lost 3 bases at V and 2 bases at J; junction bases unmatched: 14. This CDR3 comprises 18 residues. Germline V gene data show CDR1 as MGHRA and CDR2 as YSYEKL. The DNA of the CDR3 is TGCGCCAGCAGCCACCCCGATCGGCGGGGGGCAAATCAAGAGACCCAGTACTTC. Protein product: CASSHPDRRGANQETQYF.

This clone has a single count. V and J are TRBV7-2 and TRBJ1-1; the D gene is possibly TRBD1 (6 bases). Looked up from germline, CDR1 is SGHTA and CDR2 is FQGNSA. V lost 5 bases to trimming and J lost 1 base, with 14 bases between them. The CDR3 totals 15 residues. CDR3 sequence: CASSPSRQANTEAFF. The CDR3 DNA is TGTGCCAGCAGCCCGTCCCGACAGGCGAACACTGAAGCTTTCTTT.

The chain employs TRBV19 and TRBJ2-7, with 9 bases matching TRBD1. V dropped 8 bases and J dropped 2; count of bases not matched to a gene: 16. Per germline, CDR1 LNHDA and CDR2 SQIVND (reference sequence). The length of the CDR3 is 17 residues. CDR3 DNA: TGTGCCAGTGGGCAAACCCTTCCGGGACAGGGAGCCTACGAGCAGTACTTC. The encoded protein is CASGQTLPGQGAYEQYF.